The entry that follows covers one T cell receptor (beta chain) sequence. Its antigen is unidentified. This record belongs to a study of OX40 agonist ivuxolimab in advanced cancers. In the study overall: Ivuxolimab doses were 0.01, 0.1, 0.3, 1.5, 3 or 10 mg/kg every 2 weeks. Subjects had a mean age of roughly 60 years, with a range of roughly 20 to 79; more than 75% were male.

Blood sampling took place at baseline, cycle 4 day 1, and cycle 7 day 1. Findings of the study overall: CD8+ T cells were the subset that, on average, had more expanded clones than CD4+.

Libraries were prepared by immunoSEQ multiplex PCR; TCRdb keeps only in-frame clonotypes and omits some of them. The sample yields about 16,000 clones, 70% to 90% seen once. The source is an adult with an advanced solid tumor such as melanoma, head and neck, liver or kidney cancer. The sequenced sample was CD4+ or CD8+ T cells sorted from blood, obtained in a trial of the OX40 agonist ivuxolimab.

CDR3 sequence: CAPQGSHTYEQYF. The CDR3 bases are TGTGCCCCCCAAGGGAGTCATACCTACGAGCAGTACTTC. This sequence joins TRBV21-1 and TRBJ2-7; the tabulated D call, TRBD2, remains unverified against the DNA. TRBV21-1 is a known pseudogene. This CDR3 contains 13 residues.